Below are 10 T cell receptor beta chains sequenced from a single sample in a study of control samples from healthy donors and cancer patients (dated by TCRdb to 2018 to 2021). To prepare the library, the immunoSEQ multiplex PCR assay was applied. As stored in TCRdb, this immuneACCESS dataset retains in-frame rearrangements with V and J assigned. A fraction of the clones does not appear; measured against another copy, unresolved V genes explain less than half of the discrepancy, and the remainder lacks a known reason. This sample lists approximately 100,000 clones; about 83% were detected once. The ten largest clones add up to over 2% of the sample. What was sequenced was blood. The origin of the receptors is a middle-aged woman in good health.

The CDR3: CASSEGGLGPQHF. Here the CDR3 DNA reads TGTGCCAGCAGTGAGGGTGGGCTAGGGCCCCAGCATTTT. This sequence joins TRBV25-1 and TRBJ1-5, with unresolved D. Between the trimmed V and J ends, which lost 3 bases and 9 bases, there was a span of 12 bases. Germline CDR1 is MGHDK and CDR2 is SYGVNS. CDR3 length: 13 residues.

The CDR3 coding sequence is TGTGCCAGCAGCCCACGGACTAGCGGGGCCTCTGGGGCCAACGTCCTGACTTTC. It specifies CASSPRTSGASGANVLTF. This chain joins TRBV13 and TRBJ2-6, with TRBD2 matching 12 bases. V trimming: 5 bases; J trimming: 0 bases; junction bases outside the gene matches: 5. The CDR3 runs 18 residues. The germline V gene has CDR1 PRHDT and CDR2 FYEKMQ (reference sequence).

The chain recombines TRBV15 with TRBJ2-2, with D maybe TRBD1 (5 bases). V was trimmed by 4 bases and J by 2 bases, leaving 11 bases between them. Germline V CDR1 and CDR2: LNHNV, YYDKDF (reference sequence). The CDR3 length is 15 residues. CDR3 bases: TGTGCCACCAGCATTCGGACACCTAACACCGGGGAGCTGTTTTTT. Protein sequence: CATSIRTPNTGELFF.

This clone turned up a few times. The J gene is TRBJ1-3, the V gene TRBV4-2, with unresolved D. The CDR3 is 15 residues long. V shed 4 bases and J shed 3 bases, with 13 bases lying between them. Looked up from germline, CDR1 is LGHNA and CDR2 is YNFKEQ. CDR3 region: CASSLRPRDGNTIYF. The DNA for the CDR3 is TGTGCCAGCAGCCTTCGACCAAGGGATGGAAACACCATATATTTT.

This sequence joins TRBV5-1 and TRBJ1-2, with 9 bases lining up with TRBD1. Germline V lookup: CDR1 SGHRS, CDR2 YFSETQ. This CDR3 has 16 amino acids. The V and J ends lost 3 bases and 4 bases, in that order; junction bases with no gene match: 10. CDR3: CASSYTTGGRFYGYTF. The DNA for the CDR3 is TGCGCCAGCAGCTATACTACAGGGGGCAGATTCTATGGCTACACCTTC. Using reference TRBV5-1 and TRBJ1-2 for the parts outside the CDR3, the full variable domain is KAGVTQTPRYLIKTRGQQVTLSCSPISGHRSVSWYQQTPGQGLQFLFEYFSETQRNKGNFPGRFSGRQFSNSRSEMNVSTLELGDSALYLCASSYTTGGRFYGYTFGSGTRLTVV.

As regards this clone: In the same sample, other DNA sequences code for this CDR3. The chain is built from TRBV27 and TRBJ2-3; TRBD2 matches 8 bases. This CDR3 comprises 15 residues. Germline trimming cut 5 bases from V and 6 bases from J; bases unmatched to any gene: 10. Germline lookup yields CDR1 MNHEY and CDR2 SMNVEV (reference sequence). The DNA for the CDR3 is TGTGCCAGCAGTCCAGGTCGGGGCGGGGGGGATACGCAGTATTTT. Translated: CASSPGRGGGDTQYF.

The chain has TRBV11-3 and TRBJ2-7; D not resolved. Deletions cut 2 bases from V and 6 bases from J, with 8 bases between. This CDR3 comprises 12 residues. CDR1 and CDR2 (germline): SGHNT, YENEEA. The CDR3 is CASSLCLREQYF. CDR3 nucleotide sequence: TGTGCCAGCAGCTTATGTCTCCGCGAGCAGTACTTC.

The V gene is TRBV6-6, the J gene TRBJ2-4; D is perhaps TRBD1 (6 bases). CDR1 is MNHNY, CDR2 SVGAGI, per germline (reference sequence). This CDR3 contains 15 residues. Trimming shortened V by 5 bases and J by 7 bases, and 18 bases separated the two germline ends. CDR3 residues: CASSDPTGANNIQYF. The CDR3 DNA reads TGTGCCAGCAGTGATCCGACAGGCGCTAATAACATTCAGTACTTC.

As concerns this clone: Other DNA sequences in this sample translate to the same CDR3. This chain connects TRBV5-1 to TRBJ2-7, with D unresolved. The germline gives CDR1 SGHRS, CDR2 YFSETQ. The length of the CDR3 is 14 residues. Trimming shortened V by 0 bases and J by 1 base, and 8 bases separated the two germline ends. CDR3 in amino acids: CASSLERGSYEQYF. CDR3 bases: TGCGCCAGCAGCTTGGAAAGAGGATCCTACGAGCAGTACTTC.

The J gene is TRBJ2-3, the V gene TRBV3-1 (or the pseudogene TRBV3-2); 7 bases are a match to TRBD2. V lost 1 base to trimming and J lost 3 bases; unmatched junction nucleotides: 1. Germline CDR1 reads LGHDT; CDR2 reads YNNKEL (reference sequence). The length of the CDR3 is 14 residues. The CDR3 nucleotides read TGTGCCAGCAGCCAAGGGGGGGGGACAGATACGCAGTATTTT. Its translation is CASSQGGGTDTQYF.